The sequence of this T cell receptor beta chain was determined in a study of blood T cell repertoires in COVID-19. This clone has a single count. Method: immunoSEQ multiplex PCR; TCRdb's copy keeps in-frame clones and lacks some. Among approximately 120,000 clones, 84% were seen once, and the ten largest hold around 13%. This CDR3 has 14 amino acids. Germline CDR1 reads SGHRS; CDR2 reads YFSETQ. The junction had 4 bases not matched to a gene; V was cut back by 4 bases and J by 6 bases. The gene calls are TRBV5-1 and TRBJ2-1; TRBD2 matches at 10 bases. Specimen: peripheral blood. The sequence was obtained from a human donor in a cohort sampled during active COVID-19. CDR3 loop: CASSTSGGVNEQFF. Written as DNA, the CDR3 is TGCGCCAGCAGCACGAGCGGGGGGGTCAATGAGCAGTTCTTC.